This TCR beta chain was profiled in a study of PD-L1 blockade in urothelial cancer. Germline CDR1 is LNHDA and CDR2 is SQIVND (reference sequence). V was cut by 8 bases and J by 4 bases, with 20 bases left in between. The CDR3 is made up of 15 amino acids. Documented time point: peripheral blood 6 weeks after treatment start. The diagnosis in patients was locally advanced or metastatic urothelial carcinoma. The repertoire was sequenced with immunoSEQ multiplex PCR; TCRdb's copy has only in-frame clones and lacks some. This sample carries fewer than 30,000 clones, 84% of them seen once, and the ten largest clones take 2.5% to 3%. Study observations and caveats: Clonality of blood TCR below the median before treatment predicted better survival.

With respect to this clone: What it binds is not known.

The sequence was collected from an older man with urothelial cancer. The chain employs TRBV19 and TRBJ1-2; D might be TRBD1 (5 bases). Here the sequenced sample was PBMCs, taken around atezolizumab (anti-PD-L1) treatment. The CDR3 protein is CASSIRGRSFYGYTF. The DNA for the CDR3 is TGTGCCAGTTCTATTAGGGGCCGGAGCTTCTATGGCTACACCTTC.